Listed below are T cell receptor beta chains from one sample, sequenced in a study of Ad26.COV2.S vaccination and SARS-CoV-2 variants. Data came from immunoSEQ multiplex PCR; TCRdb stores just in-frame clones and leaves some out. The sample has about 350,000 clones, about 88% seen once. The sequencing used peripheral blood, collected in a trial of Ad26.COV2.S vaccine versus placebo. These receptor sequences come from a person between 18 and 65 years old who received the Ad26.COV2.S COVID-19 vaccine or a placebo. Both conserved end residues are part of each CDR3. A D gene is named only where the DNA matches it firmly. Where a row states a size, it is once, few, many or the class of an expanded clone; other rows omit it.

d_gene,j_gene,v_gene,abundance,CDR3aa,CDR3nt
TRBD1,TRBJ1-1,TRBV2,-,CASRSRTGGNTEAFF,TGTGCCAGCAGGTCTAGGACAGGGGGAAACACTGAAGCTTTCTTT
TRBD1,TRBJ2-7,TRBV6-5,-,CASSYAPRDRGSEQYF,TGTGCCAGCAGTTACGCCCCCCGGGACAGGGGGAGCGAGCAGTACTTC
TRBD2,TRBJ2-7,TRBV13,few,CASSPYLAGEAYEQYF,TGTGCCAGCAGCCCCTACCTAGCGGGCGAGGCCTACGAGCAGTACTTC
-,TRBJ1-1,TRBV7-2,-,CASSLAVIGAQNTEAFF,TGTGCCAGCAGCTTAGCGGTAATCGGGGCGCAGAACACTGAAGCTTTCTTT
-,TRBJ1-1,TRBV5-1,-,CASSLDRLNTEAFF,TGCGCCAGCAGCTTGGACAGGTTGAACACTGAAGCTTTCTTT
-,TRBJ2-3,TRBV5-1,-,CASSAWDATDTQYF,TGCGCCAGCAGCGCCTGGGACGCCACAGATACGCAGTATTTT
TRBD1,TRBJ1-1,TRBV7-6,-,CASSSGTGGWGTEAFF,TGTGCCAGCAGCTCCGGGACAGGGGGCTGGGGCACTGAAGCTTTCTTT
TRBD1,TRBJ2-2,TRBV11-3,-,CASSPGTGEAGELFF,TGTGCCAGCAGCCCGGGGACAGGGGAGGCCGGGGAGCTGTTTTTT
TRBD1,TRBJ1-1,TRBV19,-,CASSTRQGRTEAFF,TGTGCCAGTAGTACACGACAGGGACGGACTGAAGCTTTCTTT
TRBD2,TRBJ2-1,TRBV3-1/TRBV3-2,-,CASSLLAGAADEQFF,TGTGCCAGCAGCTTACTAGCGGGAGCCGCCGATGAGCAGTTCTTC
TRBD1,TRBJ2-7,TRBV19,few,CASSIGGQGLTYEQYF,TGTGCCAGTAGTATAGGCGGACAGGGGCTGACCTACGAGCAGTACTTC
-,TRBJ1-1,TRBV12-2,-,CASRLKGKAFF,TGTGCAAGTCGCTTAAAAGGGAAAGCTTTCTTT
-,TRBJ2-6,TRBV18,-,CASSPPIRTDQLVLTF,TGTGCCAGCTCACCACCAATCCGGACAGATCAACTCGTCCTGACTTTC
-,TRBJ1-1,TRBV6-5,-,CASIWGTEAFF,TGTGCCAGCATTTGGGGGACTGAAGCTTTCTTT
-,TRBJ1-3,TRBV27,-,CASSLRRPSSGNTIYF,TGTGCCAGCAGTTTAAGACGGCCTAGCTCTGGAAACACCATATATTTT
-,TRBJ2-7,TRBV7-8,-,CASSSPGAGVPRGEQYF,TGTGCCAGCAGCTCACCCGGGGCGGGGGTGCCCAGGGGTGAGCAGTACTTC
-,TRBJ1-4,TRBV3-1/TRBV3-2,-,CASSQTTRGEKLFF,TGTGCCAGCAGCCAAACTACTAGAGGGGAAAAACTGTTTTTT
-,TRBJ1-1,TRBV5-1,-,CASSLAGGDTEAFF,TGCGCCAGCAGCTTGGCCGGGGGTGACACTGAAGCTTTCTTT
-,TRBJ2-1,TRBV5-6,-,CASSLGVGDEQFF,TGTGCCAGCAGCTTGGGCGTCGGAGATGAGCAGTTCTTC
-,TRBJ2-2,TRBV29-1,-,CSVVPGPGELFF,TGCAGCGTTGTACCGGGACCCGGGGAGCTGTTTTTT
-,TRBJ1-2,TRBV29-1,-,CSVGAGGRLYGYTF,TGCAGCGTGGGGGCCGGGGGGCGGCTCTATGGCTACACCTTC
-,TRBJ2-7,TRBV7-8,-,CASSLVQISYEQYF,TGTGCCAGCAGCTTAGTACAGATCTCCTACGAGCAGTACTTC
-,TRBJ2-4,TRBV10-2,-,CASTRATSFSKNIQYF,TGCGCCAGCACCAGGGCCACGAGCTTTTCCAAAAACATTCAGTACTTC
-,TRBJ2-3,TRBV27,once,CASSSRNLRGADTQYF,TGTGCCAGCAGTTCGAGGAACCTACGCGGTGCAGATACGCAGTATTTT
-,TRBJ1-5,TRBV4-3,-,CASSQEVSYQPQHF,TGCGCCAGCAGCCAAGAGGTCAGCTATCAGCCCCAGCATTTT